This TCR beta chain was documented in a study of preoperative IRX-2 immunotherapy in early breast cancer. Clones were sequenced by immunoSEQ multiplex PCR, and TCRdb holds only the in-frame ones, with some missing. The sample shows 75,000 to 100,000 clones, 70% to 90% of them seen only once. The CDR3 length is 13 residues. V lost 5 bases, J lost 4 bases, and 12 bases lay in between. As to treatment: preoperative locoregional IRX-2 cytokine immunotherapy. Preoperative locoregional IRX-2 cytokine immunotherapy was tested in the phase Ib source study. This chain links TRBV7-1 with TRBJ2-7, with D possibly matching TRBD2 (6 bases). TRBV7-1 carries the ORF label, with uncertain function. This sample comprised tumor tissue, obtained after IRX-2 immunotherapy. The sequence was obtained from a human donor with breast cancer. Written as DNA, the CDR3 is TGTGCCAGCAGCCCCGGGACTCATTACGAGCAGTACTTC. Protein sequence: CASSPGTHYEQYF.